The present T cell receptor beta chain was sequenced within a study of blood T cell repertoires in COVID-19 (dated by TCRdb to 2018 to 2020). As for the study more broadly: The collaborator samples originated in the United States, Italy and Spain and spanned the acute and convalescent phases of COVID-19. The prospective study material was composed of cDNA or gDNA derived from T cells, B-cell-depleted T cells, or PBMCs. Deeply sampled blood TCRbeta repertoires from subjects exposed to, actively infected with, or recovered from COVID-19 were included in the dataset. The repertoires were made available in a free public database intended to serve as a resource for research on the immune response to SARS-CoV-2. Samples were obtained from the ongoing ImmuneRACE study (first 160 participants) and from 1,254 subjects provided by 6 global collaborators. Sample metadata almost always included a de-identified subject ID, COVID-19 status, age in years and sex. Where available, HLA class I and class II types were taken from metadata supplied by the sample provider and were not determined by assay-based typing.

TCRbeta CDR3 regions were amplified from genomic DNA using the immunoSEQ Assay, a bias-controlled multiplex PCR. The paper's processing steps were these. The number of nucleated cells in each sample was estimated from the amplification of reference gene primers within the assay. To quantify the absolute abundance of each unique TCRbeta CDR3 rearrangement, sequence reads were collapsed and filtered. Productive Simpson clonality was computed per sample as the square root of Simpson's diversity index over productive rearrangements. Sourced from immuneACCESS, this table was stored by TCRdb with only in-frame sequences that have V and J called. A share of the clones is absent; for the studies checked, an unresolved V gene accounts for under half, and the remainder has no known explanation. The DNA was the basis for D and trimming; V, J and clone size are from that table. This sample lists approximately 460,000 clones; 89% were detected once. The ten biggest clones cover roughly 0.92% of the sample.

The CDR3 measures 15 amino acids from cysteine to phenylalanine. The entry retains the CDR3 DNA only, 45 bases that are in frame from base 1. The germline V gene specifies MGHRA as CDR1 and YSYEKL as CDR2. V is pared back by 1 base and J by 7 bases, with 16 bases lying between the germline termini. Points on this clone: Its cognate antigen has yet to be identified. No base qualities exist here, and no much larger clone lies one base off it.

Summary of the overall study and its limitations: How much clinical and demographic metadata was included differed by source and by participant, and the metadata was provided uncurated.

At one collaborating source in Seattle, patients were enrolled during active infection and were followed longitudinally through the course of disease. Collaborating institutions collected whole blood in K2EDTA tubes following their own protocols. For TCRbeta analysis, collaborators shipped samples as frozen whole blood, isolated PBMCs, or DNA extracted from either of those sample types. The receptor chain draws on TRBV4-1 and TRBJ1-2; the D gene is perhaps TRBD1, from 5 matching bases. This TCR came from a man younger than 30 with COVID-19, enrolled during active disease. Material for sequencing was peripheral blood. The CDR3 region reads CASSQVRIQGGGYTF. In nucleotides, the sequence is TGCGCCAGCAGCCAAGTCAGAATCCAGGGAGGTGGCTACACCTTC.